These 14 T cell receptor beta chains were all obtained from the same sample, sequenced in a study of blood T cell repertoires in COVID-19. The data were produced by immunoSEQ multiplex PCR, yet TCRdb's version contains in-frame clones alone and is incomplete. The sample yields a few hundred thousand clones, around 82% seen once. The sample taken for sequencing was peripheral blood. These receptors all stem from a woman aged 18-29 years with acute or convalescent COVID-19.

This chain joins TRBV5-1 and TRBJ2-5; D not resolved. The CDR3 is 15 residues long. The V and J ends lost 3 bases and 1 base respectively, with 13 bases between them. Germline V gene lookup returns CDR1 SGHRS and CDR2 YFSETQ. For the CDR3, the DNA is TGCGCCAGCAGCTCGCACCCAGGTAGCCAAGAGACCCAGTACTTC. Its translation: CASSSHPGSQETQYF.

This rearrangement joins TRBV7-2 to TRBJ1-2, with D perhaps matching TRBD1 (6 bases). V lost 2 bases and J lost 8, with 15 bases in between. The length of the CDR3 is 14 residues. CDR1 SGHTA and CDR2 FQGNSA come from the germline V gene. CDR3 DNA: TGTGCCAGCAGCTTATCGGCCGGGGGGGGCGGCTACACCTTC. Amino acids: CASSLSAGGGGYTF.

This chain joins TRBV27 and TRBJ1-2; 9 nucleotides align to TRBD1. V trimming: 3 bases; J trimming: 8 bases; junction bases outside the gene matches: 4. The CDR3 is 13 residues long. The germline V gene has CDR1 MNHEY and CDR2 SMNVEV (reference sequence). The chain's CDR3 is CASSFTGGVGYTF. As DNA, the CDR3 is TGTGCCAGCAGTTTTACAGGGGGCGTCGGCTACACCTTC.

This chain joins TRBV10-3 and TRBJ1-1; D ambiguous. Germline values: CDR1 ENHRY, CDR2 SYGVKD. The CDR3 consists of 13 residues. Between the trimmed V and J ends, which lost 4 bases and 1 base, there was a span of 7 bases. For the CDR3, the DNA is TGTGCCATCAGTGCGTCTAGGAACACTGAAGCTTTCTTT. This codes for CAISASRNTEAFF.

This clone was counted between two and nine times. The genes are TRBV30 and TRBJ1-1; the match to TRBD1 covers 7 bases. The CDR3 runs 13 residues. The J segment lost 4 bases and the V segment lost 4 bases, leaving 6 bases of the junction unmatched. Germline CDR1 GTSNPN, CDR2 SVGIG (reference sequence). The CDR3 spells CAWTAGTATEAFF. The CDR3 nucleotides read TGTGCCTGGACCGCCGGGACAGCCACTGAAGCTTTCTTT.

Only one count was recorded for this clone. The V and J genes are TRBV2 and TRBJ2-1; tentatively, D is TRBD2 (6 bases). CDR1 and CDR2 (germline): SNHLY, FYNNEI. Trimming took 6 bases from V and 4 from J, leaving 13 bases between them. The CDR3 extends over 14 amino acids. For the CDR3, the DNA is TGTGCCAGCAGGCGGATAGCGGCTTACAATGAGCAGTTCTTC. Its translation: CASRRIAAYNEQFF.

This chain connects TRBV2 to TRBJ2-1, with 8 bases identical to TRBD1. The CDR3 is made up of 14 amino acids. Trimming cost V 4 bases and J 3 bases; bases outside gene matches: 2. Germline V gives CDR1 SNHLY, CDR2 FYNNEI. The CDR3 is CASSGTGYYNEQFF. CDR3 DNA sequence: TGTGCCAGCAGTGGGACAGGGTACTACAATGAGCAGTTCTTC.

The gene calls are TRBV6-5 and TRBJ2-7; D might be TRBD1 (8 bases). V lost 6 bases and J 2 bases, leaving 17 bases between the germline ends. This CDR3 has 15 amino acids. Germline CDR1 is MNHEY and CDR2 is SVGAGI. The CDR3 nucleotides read TGTGCCAGCAGGACCGACAGGGGAGGGCCCTACGAGCAGTACTTC. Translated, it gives CASRTDRGGPYEQYF.

CDR3 loop: CASSPTSAYNEQFF. CDR3 coding DNA: TGTGCCAGCAGCCCGACTAGCGCTTACAATGAGCAGTTCTTC. The chain uses TRBV27 and TRBJ2-1, with TRBD2 matching over 8 bases. Germline CDR1 and CDR2: MNHEY and SMNVEV (reference sequence). The CDR3 is 14 amino acids. The ends lost 6 bases at V and 4 bases at J; junction bases unmatched: 5.

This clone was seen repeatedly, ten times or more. The CDR3 sequence is CASSLARTGNEQYF. The CDR3 nucleotides are TGTGCCAGCAGCTTAGCGAGGACAGGGAACGAGCAGTACTTC. V is TRBV7-8 and J is TRBJ2-7; the match to TRBD1 covers 8 bases. The CDR3 length is 14 residues. With 0 bases clipped from V and 5 bases from J, the junction kept 3 bases outside the gene matches. The V gene's germline CDR1 is SGHVS and CDR2 FQNEAQ.

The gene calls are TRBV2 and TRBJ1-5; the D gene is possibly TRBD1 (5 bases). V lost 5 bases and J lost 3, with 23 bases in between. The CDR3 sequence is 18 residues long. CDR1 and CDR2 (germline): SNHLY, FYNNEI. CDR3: CASSPDGEGPTDNQPQHF. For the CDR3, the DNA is TGTGCCAGCAGTCCCGATGGGGAGGGGCCTACAGACAATCAGCCCCAGCATTTT. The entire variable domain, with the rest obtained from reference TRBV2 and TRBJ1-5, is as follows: EPEVTQTPSHQVTQMGQEVILRCVPISNHLYFYWYRQILGQKVEFLVSFYNNEISEKSEIFDDQFSVERPDGSNFTLKIRSTKLEDSAMYFCASSPDGEGPTDNQPQHFGDGTRLSIL.

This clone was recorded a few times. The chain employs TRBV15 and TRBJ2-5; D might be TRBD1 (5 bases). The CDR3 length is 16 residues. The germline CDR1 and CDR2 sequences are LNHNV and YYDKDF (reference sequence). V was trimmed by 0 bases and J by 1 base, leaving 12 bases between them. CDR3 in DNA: TGTGCCACCAGCAGAGACAGGGCCGTCTTCCAAGAGACCCAGTACTTC. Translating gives CATSRDRAVFQETQYF.

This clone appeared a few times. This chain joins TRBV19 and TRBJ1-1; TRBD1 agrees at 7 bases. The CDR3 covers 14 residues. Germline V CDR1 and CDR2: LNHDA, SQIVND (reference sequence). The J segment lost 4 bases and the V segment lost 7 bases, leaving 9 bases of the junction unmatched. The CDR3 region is CASNVLQGSTEAFF. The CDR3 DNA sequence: TGTGCCAGTAATGTACTACAGGGGTCCACTGAAGCTTTCTTT.

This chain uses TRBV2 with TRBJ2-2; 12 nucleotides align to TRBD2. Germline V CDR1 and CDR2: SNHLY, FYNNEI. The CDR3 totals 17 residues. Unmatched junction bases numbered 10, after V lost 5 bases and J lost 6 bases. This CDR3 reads CASSKDPSSGRAGELFF. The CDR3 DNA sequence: TGTGCCAGCAGTAAAGATCCCTCTAGCGGGAGGGCCGGGGAGCTGTTTTTT.